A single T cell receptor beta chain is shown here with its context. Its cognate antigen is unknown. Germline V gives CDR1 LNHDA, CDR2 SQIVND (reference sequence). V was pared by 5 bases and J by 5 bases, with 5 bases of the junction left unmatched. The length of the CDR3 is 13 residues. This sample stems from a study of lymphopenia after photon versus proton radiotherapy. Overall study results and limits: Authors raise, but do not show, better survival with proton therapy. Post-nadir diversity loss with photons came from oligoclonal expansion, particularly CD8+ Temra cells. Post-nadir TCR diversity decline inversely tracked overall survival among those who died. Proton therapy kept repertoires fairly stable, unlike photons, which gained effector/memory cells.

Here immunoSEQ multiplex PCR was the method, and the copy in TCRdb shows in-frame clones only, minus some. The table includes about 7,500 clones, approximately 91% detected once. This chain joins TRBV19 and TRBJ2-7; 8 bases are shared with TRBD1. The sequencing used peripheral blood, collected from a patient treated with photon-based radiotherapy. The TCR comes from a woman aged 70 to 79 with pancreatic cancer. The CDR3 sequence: CASSAQGANEQYF. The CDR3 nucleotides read TGTGCCAGTAGTGCGCAGGGGGCCAACGAGCAGTACTTC.